The sequence of this T cell receptor (beta chain) was determined in a study of shared clonotypes between healthy human individuals (dated by TCRdb to 2018 to 2021). As for the study more broadly: A few men and two women, aged 18 to 49 years, made up the cohort. For each donor, CD4 naive and CD4 memory were each run on three plates, CD8 naive on two plates, and CD8 memory on one plate. To estimate repertoire size and how much clonotype sharing occurs between individuals, the study deeply sequenced the blood TCR repertoires of 5 or 6 healthy adults. To increase sequencing depth and limit assay-specific biases, different laboratories used diverse techniques to prepare libraries and sequence TCR repertoires. Between about 0.8 and 9.5 billion PBMCs per donor were obtained by leukapheresis. Broad study findings and their caveats: Compared with non-shared clonotypes, clonotypes shared by all four sorted-subset donors had higher generation probabilities. Sampling was restricted to blood, and TCR repertoires in tissue are likely to differ from TCR repertoires in blood. Across a few donors, about 5.2% of naive CD4, around 3.5% of naive CD8, approximately 2.5% of memory CD4, and roughly 0.4% of memory CD8 clonotypes were shared. The small number of donors limited the genetic and exposure-history diversity represented. Based on pairwise subsampling, the degree of clonotype sharing among donors was expected to be affected by sequencing depth. Larger estimated clonotype richness was generally found for naive subsets than for memory subsets. Even with the large sequencing depth, rarefaction of the sorted-subset datasets indicated that sequencing was incomplete.

As for this clone: The target of this receptor is not known. There are no base qualities to consult, and no much larger clone falls within one base.

TCR CDR3 regions were amplified from genomic DNA by multiplex PCR using the deep immunoSEQ assay. For each cell subset, the extracted genomic DNA was distributed evenly across all wells of several immunoSEQ 96-well plates, and each plate served as one replicate. For sorted subsets, roughly 200 ng of genomic DNA, equivalent to roughly 30,000 T cell genomes, went into each replicate PCR. Purified libraries were quantified with a Qubit 3.0 fluorometer, sized on a Bioanalyzer 2100, and re-quantified with the KAPA Library Quantification kit. Every immunoSEQ 96-well plate was sequenced on a dedicated single-read 150-cycle Illumina NextSeq 550 flow cell. Per the original workflow: The immunoSEQ output contained only junctional sequences without quality scores, so filtering could not match that applied to full-length reads. Sequences were annotated with PyIR, a Python wrapper for IgBLAST v1.9, using IMGT germline references to assign V/J genes and CDR3. Any read was removed if the V/J assignment was weak (E-value above 1e-6), the CDR3 was missing, or the read contained stop codons, out-of-frame junctions, or ambiguous translated residues. V3J clonotypes were defined by identical inferred V gene, J gene, and CDR3 amino acid sequence. The percentage overlap between two repertoires was calculated by dividing the number of shared unique clonotypes by the size of the smaller repertoire. Richness of each repertoire was evaluated using RTK rarefaction, the Chao1 estimator, and Recon v2.1 estimates of unobserved clonotypes. For all TCRbeta clonotypes obtained by the gDNA method from a few donors, generation probabilities were computed with OLGA. TCRdb's version of the immuneACCESS table is confined to in-frame rearrangements and falls short of the full clone set. An unresolved V gene accounts for under half of the shortfall where checked; the remainder is of unknown origin. Clone size and the V and J calls come from that table; the DNA yielded D and trimming. Here the sample has around 2.3 million clones; 95% occur a single time. Of the sample, 0.13% falls within the top ten clones.

Trimming removed 4 bases from V and 1 base from J; the gene matches leave 5 bases unexplained. The CDR1 and CDR2 encoded by the germline V gene (reference sequence) are SGHNT and YYREEE. Reading from cysteine to phenylalanine, the CDR3 counts 15 amino acids. Here the CDR3 DNA is all that survives: 45 bases in frame from base 1. Healthy HIV-negative adults with no recently reported acute infections or vaccinations were included as donors. Only Caucasian adults living in Nashville, Tennessee, USA were represented among the donors. CD4+ T cells were enriched through magnetic negative selection, after which naive cells were positively selected on CD45RA and the remaining negative fraction served as the memory subset. After blood collection by leukapheresis, PBMCs were isolated using Ficoll-Histopaque density gradient centrifugation and then cryopreserved in the vapor phase of liquid nitrogen. Purity and quantity of every magnetically sorted T cell population were checked by analytical flow cytometry. From each sorted fraction, genomic DNA was isolated and quantified by UV absorbance on a Nanodrop 2000c.

Sequencing used naive CD4+ T cells sorted from blood. This specimen's cell subset or site label, per the study, means: CD45RA+ positively selected. The TCR comes from a young man in good health. The chain is assembled from TRBV5-4 and TRBJ2-3, with 8 central nucleotides matching TRBD2. The CDR3 region: CASSRAGAGTDTQYF. Here is the DNA: TGTGCCAGCAGCCGAGCGGGGGCCGGCACAGATACGCAGTATTTT.